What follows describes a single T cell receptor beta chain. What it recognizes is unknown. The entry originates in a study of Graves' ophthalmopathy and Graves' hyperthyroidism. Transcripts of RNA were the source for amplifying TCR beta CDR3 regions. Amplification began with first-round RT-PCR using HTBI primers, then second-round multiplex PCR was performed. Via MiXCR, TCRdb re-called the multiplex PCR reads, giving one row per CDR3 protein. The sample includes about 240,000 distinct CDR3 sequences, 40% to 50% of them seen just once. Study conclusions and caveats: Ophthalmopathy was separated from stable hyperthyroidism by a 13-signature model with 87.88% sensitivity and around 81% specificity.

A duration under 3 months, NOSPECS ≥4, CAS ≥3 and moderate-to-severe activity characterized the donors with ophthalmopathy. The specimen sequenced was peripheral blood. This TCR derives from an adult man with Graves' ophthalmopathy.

The CDR3 loop is CASSQGSLRYEQYF. DNA of the CDR3: TGCGCCAGCAGCCAAGGGTCCCTGCGTTACGAGCAGTACTTC. The chain uses TRBV4-3 and TRBJ2-7; D is ambiguous. This CDR3 is 14 amino acids long. V was trimmed by 1 base and J by 4 bases, leaving 11 bases between them. The V gene's germline CDR1 is LGHNA and CDR2 YSLEER.